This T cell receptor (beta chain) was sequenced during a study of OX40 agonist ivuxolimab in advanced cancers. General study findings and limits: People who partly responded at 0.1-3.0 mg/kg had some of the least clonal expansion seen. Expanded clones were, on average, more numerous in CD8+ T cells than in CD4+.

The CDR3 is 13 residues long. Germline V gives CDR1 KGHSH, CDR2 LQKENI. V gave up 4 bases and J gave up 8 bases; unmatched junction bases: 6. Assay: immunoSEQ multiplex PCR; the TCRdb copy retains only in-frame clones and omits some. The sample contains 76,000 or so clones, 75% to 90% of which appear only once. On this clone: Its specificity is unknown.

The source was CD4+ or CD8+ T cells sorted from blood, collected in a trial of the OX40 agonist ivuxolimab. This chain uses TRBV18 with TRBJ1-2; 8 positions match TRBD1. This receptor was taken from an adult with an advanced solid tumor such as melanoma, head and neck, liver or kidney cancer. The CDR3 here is CASSHDRGSGYTF. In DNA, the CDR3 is TGTGCCAGCTCACACGACAGGGGCAGCGGCTACACCTTC.